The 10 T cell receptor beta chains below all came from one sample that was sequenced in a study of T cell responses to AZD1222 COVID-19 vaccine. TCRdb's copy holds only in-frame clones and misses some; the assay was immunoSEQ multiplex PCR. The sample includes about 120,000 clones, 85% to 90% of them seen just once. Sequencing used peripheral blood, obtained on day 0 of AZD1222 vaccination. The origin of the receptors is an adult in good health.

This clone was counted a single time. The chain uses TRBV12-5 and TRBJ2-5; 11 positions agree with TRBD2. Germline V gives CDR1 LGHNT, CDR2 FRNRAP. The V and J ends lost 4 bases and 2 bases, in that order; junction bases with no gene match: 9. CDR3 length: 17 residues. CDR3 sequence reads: CASGSTSGVISQETQYF. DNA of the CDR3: TGTGCTAGTGGTTCGACTAGCGGGGTTATCAGTCAAGAGACCCAGTACTTC.

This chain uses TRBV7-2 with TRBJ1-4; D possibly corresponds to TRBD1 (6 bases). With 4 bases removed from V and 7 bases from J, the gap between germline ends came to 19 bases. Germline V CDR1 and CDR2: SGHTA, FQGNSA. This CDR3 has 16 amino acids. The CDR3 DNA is TGTGCCAGCAGCTCGGGGGCCGGGACAAAGGGTGAAAAACTGTTTTTT. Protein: CASSSGAGTKGEKLFF.

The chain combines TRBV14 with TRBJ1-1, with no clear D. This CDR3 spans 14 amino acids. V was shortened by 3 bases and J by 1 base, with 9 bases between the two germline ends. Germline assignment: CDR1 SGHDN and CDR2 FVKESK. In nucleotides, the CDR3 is TGTGCCAGCAGCCACGCAGCCCAGAACACTGAAGCTTTCTTT. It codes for CASSHAAQNTEAFF.

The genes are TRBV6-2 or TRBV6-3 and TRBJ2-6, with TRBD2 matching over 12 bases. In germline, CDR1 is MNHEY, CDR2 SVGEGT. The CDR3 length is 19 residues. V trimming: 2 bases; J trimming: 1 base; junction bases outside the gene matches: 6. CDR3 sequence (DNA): TGTGCCAGCAGTTACCTGAGAGGGACTAGCGGGTCTGGGGCCAACGTCCTGACTTTC. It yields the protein CASSYLRGTSGSGANVLTF.

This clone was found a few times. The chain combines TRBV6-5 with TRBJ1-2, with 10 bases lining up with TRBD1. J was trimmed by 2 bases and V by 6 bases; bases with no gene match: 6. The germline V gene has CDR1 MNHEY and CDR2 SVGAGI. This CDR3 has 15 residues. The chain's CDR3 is CASRRDRGLNYGYTF. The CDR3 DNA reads TGTGCCAGCAGACGCGACAGGGGGCTGAACTATGGCTACACCTTC.

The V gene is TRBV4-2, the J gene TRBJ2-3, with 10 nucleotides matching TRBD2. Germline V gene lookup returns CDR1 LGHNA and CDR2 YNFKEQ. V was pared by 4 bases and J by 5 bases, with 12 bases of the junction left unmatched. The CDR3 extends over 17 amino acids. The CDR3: CASSPRRLAGAGDTQYF. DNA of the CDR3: TGTGCCAGCAGCCCTCGGAGGCTAGCGGGGGCTGGAGATACGCAGTATTTT.

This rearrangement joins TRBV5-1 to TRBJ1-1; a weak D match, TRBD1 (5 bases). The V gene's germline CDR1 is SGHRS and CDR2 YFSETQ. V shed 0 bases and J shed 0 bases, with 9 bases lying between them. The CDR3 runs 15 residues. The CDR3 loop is CASSLEVGLNTEAFF. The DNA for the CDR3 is TGCGCCAGCAGCTTGGAAGTGGGGCTGAACACTGAAGCTTTCTTT.

As DNA, the CDR3 is TGTGCCAGCAGCCTCACAGGGGAGGCAAATTCACCCCTCCACTTT. This translates into CASSLTGEANSPLHF. The chain uses TRBV9 and TRBJ1-6; 7 bases agree with TRBD1. From germline, CDR1 is SGDLS and CDR2 YYNGEE. The CDR3 is 15 residues long. V shed 4 bases and J 7 bases; nucleotides not matched to a gene: 8.

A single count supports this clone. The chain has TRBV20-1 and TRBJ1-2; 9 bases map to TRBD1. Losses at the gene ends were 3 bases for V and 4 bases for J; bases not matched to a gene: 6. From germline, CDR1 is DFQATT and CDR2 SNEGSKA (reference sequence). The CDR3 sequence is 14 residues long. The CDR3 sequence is CSASPWTGAYGYTF. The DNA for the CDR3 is TGCAGTGCTAGTCCCTGGACAGGGGCCTATGGCTACACCTTC.

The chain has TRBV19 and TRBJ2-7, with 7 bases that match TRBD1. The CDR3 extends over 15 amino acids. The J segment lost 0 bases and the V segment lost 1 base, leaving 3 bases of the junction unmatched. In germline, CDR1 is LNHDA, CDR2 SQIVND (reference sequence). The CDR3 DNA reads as TGTGCCAGTAGTATAGTCCGGGACAGCTCCTACGAGCAGTACTTC. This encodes CASSIVRDSSYEQYF.